Included here is one T cell receptor beta chain sequence, with context. V lost 0 bases to trimming and J lost 0 bases, with 12 bases between them. The germline V gene encodes CDR1 SGHAT and CDR2 FQNNGV. The CDR3 covers 16 residues. The record originates from a study of blood T cell repertoires in COVID-19. At the level of the study: Specimens from acute and convalescent COVID-19 originated in the United States, Italy and Spain.

As originally analysed: Estimated nucleated cell counts came from reference gene primer amplification. Produced via immunoSEQ multiplex PCR; TCRdb's table is partial and in-frame only. That table is the source of V, J and clone size, and D and trimming were worked out from the DNA. This table holds some 130,000 clones, around nine tenths found once. This rearrangement joins TRBV11-2 to TRBJ2-7; no firm D call. The sample taken for sequencing was peripheral blood. This clonotype was sampled from a middle-aged man with active or convalescent COVID-19. The CDR3 reads CASSLDARTNSYEQYF. Written as DNA, the CDR3 is TGTGCCAGCAGCTTAGATGCCAGAACCAACTCCTACGAGCAGTACTTC.